This TCR beta chain was found in a study of human T cells and chemical hapten exposure. Study-level information: Weekly administration of diphenylcyclopropenone to the scalp of patients continued throughout the roughly 23-week study. Patch tests applied 0.01% DPC to the upper back and were scored after 6 days.

This clonotype was counted only a few times. The germline V gene encodes CDR1 KGHSH and CDR2 LQKENI. This CDR3 is built from 13 residues. V lost 2 bases to trimming and J lost 2 bases, with 6 bases between them. Authors' data handling: Sample-level TCR yields exhibited a median of roughly 96,000, with a range of about 20,000 to 690,600. TCRdb itself ran the RACE reads through MiXCR, one entry per CDR3 protein. The V and J calls here are based on TCRdb, not the publication. The table shows some 81,000 distinct CDR3 sequences, with around 10% occurring only once. The time point here: patch test 2, 6 weeks after DPC sensitization. Noted treatment: therapeutic diphenylcyclopropenone sensitization with weekly scalp DPC. Before extraction, the whole blood was not fractionated, and total RNA was taken from it.

The sample here was whole blood, taken in connection with sensitization to the hapten diphenylcyclopropenone (DPC). The source of this sequence is a young man with alopecia areata. Some clones in this sample may be carry-over from other donors' samples. This rearrangement joins TRBV18 to TRBJ1-2, with D uncertain. This CDR3 reads CASSPRQNYGYTF. The CDR3 coding sequence is TGTGCCAGCTCACCAAGGCAGAACTATGGCTACACCTTC.